The 14 T cell receptor beta chains below come from one sample, sequenced in a study of T cell changes during pregnancy in multiple sclerosis. Produced via immunoSEQ multiplex PCR; TCRdb's table is partial and in-frame only. The sample has 40,000 to 45,000 clones; more than 70% are singletons. The sample consisted of CD8+ T cells from peripheral blood mononuclear cells, taken after pregnancy. All receptors come from a female donor in good health, enrolled as a control in a pregnancy study.

The rearrangement links TRBV7-2 to TRBJ1-2, with D maybe TRBD1 (5 bases). CDR1 is SGHTA, CDR2 FQGNSA, per germline. Trimming took off 6 bases at V and 4 bases at J, with 9 bases between the two ends. The CDR3 runs 12 residues. This CDR3 reads CASSGGGYGYTF. For the CDR3, the DNA is TGTGCCAGCAGTGGGGGAGGCTATGGCTACACCTTC. Drawing the rest from reference TRBV7-2 and TRBJ1-2, the complete variable domain is GAGVSQSPSNKVTEKGKDVELRCDPISGHTALYWYRQSLGQGLEFLIYFQGNSAPDKSGLPSDRFSAERTGGSVSTLTIQRTQQEDSAVYLCASSGGGYGYTFGSGTRLTVV.

The chain joins TRBV30 to TRBJ1-6, with TRBD1 matching 9 bases. Germline assignment: CDR1 GTSNPN and CDR2 SVGIG (reference sequence). The CDR3 extends over 15 amino acids. V lost 2 bases, J lost 9 bases, and 8 bases stayed unmatched. The CDR3 spells CAWSSGQGQGSPLHF. CDR3 sequence (DNA): TGTGCCTGGAGTTCCGGACAGGGGCAGGGTTCACCCCTCCACTTT.

The chain uses TRBV5-1 and TRBJ2-1; perhaps TRBD2 as D (6 bases). In germline, CDR1 is SGHRS, CDR2 YFSETQ. V gave up 0 bases and J gave up 6 bases, with 10 bases separating them. The length of the CDR3 is 14 residues. The CDR3 protein is CASSLGRGSNEQFF. The CDR3 region has the DNA TGCGCCAGCAGCTTGGGGCGGGGTTCCAATGAGCAGTTCTTC. Looking up the rest from reference TRBV5-1 and TRBJ2-1 gives the full variable domain: KAGVTQTPRYLIKTRGQQVTLSCSPISGHRSVSWYQQTPGQGLQFLFEYFSETQRNKGNFPGRFSGRQFSNSRSEMNVSTLELGDSALYLCASSLGRGSNEQFFGPGTRLTVL.

This rearrangement joins TRBV4-3 to TRBJ1-5; D unclear. The CDR3 is 15 amino acids. CDR1 is LGHNA, CDR2 YSLEER, per germline. The V gene lost 0 bases and the J gene lost 3 bases, with 9 bases spanning the gap. This CDR3 is CASSQDASLNQPQHF. CDR3 coding DNA: TGCGCCAGCAGCCAAGATGCGTCACTCAATCAGCCCCAGCATTTT.

The V call is TRBV9, the J call TRBJ2-1, with 11 bases fitting TRBD2. The germline V gene encodes CDR1 SGDLS and CDR2 YYNGEE. The CDR3 contains 16 residues. V was clipped by 0 bases and J by 9 bases; unmatched bases: 8. The CDR3 loop reads CASSVGGGSGGGEQFF. CDR3 bases: TGTGCCAGCAGCGTAGGCGGAGGTAGCGGGGGGGGTGAGCAGTTCTTC.

The chain has TRBV9 and TRBJ1-2; tentative D call: TRBD1 (6 bases). The ends were cut back, 4 bases at V and 4 bases at J, with 14 bases in the middle. This CDR3 is 14 amino acids long. CDR1 SGDLS and CDR2 YYNGEE come from the germline V gene. CDR3 sequence reads: CASSPPGGAYGYTF. The CDR3 region has the DNA TGTGCCAGCAGCCCCCCGGGGGGGGCCTATGGCTACACCTTC.

By proportion, this clone is medium-sized. The chain links TRBV4-3 to TRBJ1-3, with unresolved D. The CDR3 extends over 17 amino acids. Germline lookup yields CDR1 LGHNA and CDR2 YSLEER. V was pared by 3 bases and J by 0 bases, with 15 bases between. CDR3: CASSQSDGIYSGNTIYF. CDR3 nucleotides: TGCGCCAGCAGCCAGAGCGACGGAATATACTCTGGAAACACCATATATTTT.

This clone was detected a few times. CDR3 residues: CASSVGGDTEAFF. For the CDR3, the DNA is TGTGCCAGCAGCGTGGGGGGGGACACTGAAGCTTTCTTT. The chain combines TRBV9 with TRBJ1-1, with D possibly matching TRBD1 (5 bases). CDR1 is SGDLS, CDR2 YYNGEE, per germline. Trimming stripped 2 bases from V and 3 bases from J, with 8 bases between. The CDR3 is 13 amino acids.

A single count supports this clone. The V and J genes are TRBV2 and TRBJ1-5; 12 bases match TRBD1. This CDR3 contains 15 residues. Germline lookup yields CDR1 SNHLY and CDR2 FYNNEI. V was clipped by 6 bases and J by 9 bases; unmatched bases: 9. The CDR3 sequence: CASSRGTGGARPQHF. The CDR3 coding sequence is TGTGCCAGCAGCCGAGGGACAGGGGGCGCGCGGCCCCAGCATTTT.

The chain employs TRBV4-3 and TRBJ1-5, with D unresolved. The CDR3 has 14 residues. V lost 0 bases to trimming and J lost 2 bases, with 5 bases between them. Germline V gene sequence: CDR1 LGHNA, CDR2 YSLEER. CDR3 sequence reads: CASSQDQGNQPQHF. The CDR3 region has the DNA TGCGCCAGCAGCCAAGACCAGGGCAATCAGCCCCAGCATTTT.

Many counts were recorded for this clone. The chain recombines TRBV28 with TRBJ2-7; 9 bases match TRBD1. V lost 5 bases and J lost 7; bases outside the gene matches: 9. The CDR3 sequence is 14 residues long. Per germline, CDR1 MDHEN and CDR2 SYDVKM. The CDR3 reads CASSGRDREREQYF. CDR3 DNA sequence: TGTGCCAGCAGTGGCAGGGACAGGGAGAGAGAGCAGTACTTC.

This clone was recorded only once. The J gene is TRBJ1-4, the V gene TRBV6-6; the D is unclear. Trimming stripped 8 bases from V and 4 bases from J, with 8 bases between. The CDR3 totals 12 residues. Per the germline V gene, CDR1 is MNHNY and CDR2 is SVGAGI (reference sequence). The CDR3 region is CASHDNNEKLFF. The CDR3 DNA reads TGTGCCAGCCACGACAATAATGAAAAACTGTTTTTT.

This clone has only one observation. The chain employs TRBV12-5 and TRBJ2-2, with 8 bases aligning to TRBD1. V lost 0 bases to trimming and J lost 4 bases; unmatched junction nucleotides: 10. Germline V gene lookup returns CDR1 LGHNT and CDR2 FRNRAP. The CDR3 extends over 18 amino acids. Here the CDR3 DNA reads TGTGCTAGTGGTTTGGTCTCTGCAGGGGGCGGGTCCACCGGGGAGCTGTTTTTT. It is translated as CASGLVSAGGGSTGELFF.

The chain links TRBV6-5 to TRBJ2-1; 9 nucleotides align to TRBD1. Germline-derived CDR1 and CDR2 are MNHEY and SVGAGI. Losses at the gene ends were 11 bases for V and 8 bases for J; bases not matched to a gene: 10. The CDR3 has 13 residues. The DNA of the CDR3 is TGTGCCGCGGAGGACAGGGGTAACTATGAGCAGTTCTTC. Protein: CAAEDRGNYEQFF.